The next 24 T cell receptor beta chains were all read from a single sample in a study of blood T cell repertoires in COVID-19. TCRdb's copy holds only in-frame clones and misses some; the assay was immunoSEQ multiplex PCR. The sample comprises roughly 180,000 clones, more than 70% of which are singletons, and 15% to 20% rests with the top ten. Source material: PBMCs or T cells enriched from blood (not recorded which). Source of these receptors: a man in his sixties who had recovered from COVID-19.

The rearrangement links TRBV27 to TRBJ1-5, with D possibly TRBD1 on 6 matching bases. The CDR3 has 16 amino acids. The V end was cut by 10 bases, the J end by 1 base, with 20 bases between. Germline CDR1 is MNHEY and CDR2 is SMNVEV (reference sequence). CDR3 amino acids: CATAGASASSNQPQHF. DNA of the CDR3: TGTGCCACTGCGGGGGCATCCGCTTCCAGCAATCAGCCCCAGCATTTT.

J is TRBJ1-2 and V is TRBV5-6, with 8 positions matching TRBD1. Germline V lookup: CDR1 SGHDT, CDR2 YYEEEE. The ends lost 4 bases at V and 5 bases at J; junction bases unmatched: 4. The CDR3 loop spans 13 amino acids. The CDR3 DNA sequence: TGTGCCAGCAGCCCGGACAGGGTATATGGCTACACCTTC. Its translation is CASSPDRVYGYTF.

This clone was counted only a few times. This sequence joins TRBV5-5 and TRBJ1-2; 10 bases fit TRBD1. The J segment lost 7 bases and the V segment lost 4 bases, leaving 10 bases of the junction unmatched. The germline gives CDR1 SGHKS, CDR2 YYEKEE (reference sequence). The CDR3 totals 15 residues. This chain's CDR3 is CASSVPGQGFRGYTF. In nucleotides, the CDR3 is TGTGCCAGCAGCGTCCCGGGACAGGGGTTCCGTGGCTACACCTTC.

This rearrangement joins TRBV9 to TRBJ2-2; 9 bases align to TRBD2. CDR1 and CDR2 from the germline V gene are SGDLS and YYNGEE. CDR3 length equals 17 residues. V lost 0 bases to trimming and J lost 4 bases; unmatched junction nucleotides: 7. The CDR3 bases are TGTGCCAGCAGCGTAGAGGTAGCGGGAGTCGTCACCGGGGAGCTGTTTTTT. It yields the protein CASSVEVAGVVTGELFF.

The genes are TRBV2 and TRBJ2-7; 7 positions agree with TRBD2. The V gene's germline CDR1 is SNHLY and CDR2 FYNNEI. J was trimmed by 2 bases and V by 5 bases; bases with no gene match: 6. There are 14 residues in the CDR3. CDR3: CASSPGLHPYEQYF. DNA of the CDR3: TGTGCCAGCAGTCCGGGACTACACCCCTACGAGCAGTACTTC.

The chain joins TRBV5-1 to TRBJ2-5, with 14 bases identical to TRBD2. This CDR3 region has 15 residues. Germline CDR1 SGHRS, CDR2 YFSETQ. J was trimmed by 4 bases and V by 3 bases; bases with no gene match: 2. The CDR3 nucleotides are TGCGCCAGCAGCTCGGGGACTAGCGGGGGAGAGACCCAGTACTTC. This sequence encodes CASSSGTSGGETQYF.

This clone was picked up a small number of times. The chain links TRBV6-4 to TRBJ2-1; a weak D match, TRBD2 (5 bases). V shed 0 bases and J shed 7 bases, with 13 bases lying between them. The CDR3 runs to 15 residues. From germline, CDR1 is MRHNA and CDR2 SNTAGT. CDR3 in amino acids: CASSDSEDSVNEQFF. Here the CDR3 DNA reads TGTGCCAGCAGTGACTCAGAGGACTCCGTGAATGAGCAGTTCTTC.

The chain uses TRBV5-1 and TRBJ2-3, with TRBD2 as a possible D gene (5 bases). In germline, CDR1 is SGHRS, CDR2 YFSETQ. Trimming shortened V by 4 bases and J by 1 base, and 25 bases separated the two germline ends. CDR3 size: 19 residues. The CDR3 coding sequence is TGCGCCAGCAGCCCCCGCACGATCAACGGACTCACCCGCACAGATACGCAGTATTTT. Amino acid sequence: CASSPRTINGLTRTDTQYF.

In its sample, this clone was seen many times. This rearrangement joins TRBV9 to TRBJ2-1; 8 bases fit TRBD1. Per the germline V gene, CDR1 is SGDLS and CDR2 is YYNGEE. V lost 0 bases, J lost 7 bases, and 6 bases stayed unmatched. This CDR3 is built from 15 residues. The CDR3 sequence is CASSVDLTGGNEQFF. The CDR3 DNA reads as TGTGCCAGCAGCGTAGATCTCACAGGGGGTAATGAGCAGTTCTTC.

The chain links TRBV27 to TRBJ2-1; maybe TRBD2 (6 bases). The V gene's germline CDR1 is MNHEY and CDR2 SMNVEV (reference sequence). This CDR3 region has 15 residues. Trimming shortened V by 5 bases and J by 7 bases, and 18 bases separated the two germline ends. The CDR3 reads CASSTTPGLINEQFF. The CDR3 nucleotides are TGTGCCAGCAGTACAACTCCGGGACTCATAAATGAGCAGTTCTTC.

This clone was counted once. The chain carries TRBV19 and TRBJ1-2; unclear D gene. From germline, CDR1 is LNHDA and CDR2 SQIVND (reference sequence). This CDR3 comprises 13 residues. V lost 0 bases and J lost 8, with 10 bases in between. CDR3 amino acids: CASSIDGREGYTF. CDR3 DNA sequence: TGTGCCAGTAGTATAGATGGGAGGGAAGGCTACACCTTC.

The rearrangement uses TRBV29-1 and TRBJ2-1, with 10 bases fitting TRBD1. The junction had 6 bases not matched to a gene; V was cut back by 0 bases and J by 7 bases. The CDR3 is made up of 15 amino acids. Germline CDR1 reads SQVTM; CDR2 reads ANQGSEA. The CDR3 DNA follows: TGCAGCGTTGAAGAAATGGGACAGGGGTTGAATGAGCAGTTCTTC. The encoded protein is CSVEEMGQGLNEQFF.

This rearrangement joins TRBV19 to TRBJ1-1; D might be TRBD1 (5 bases). The CDR3 runs 18 residues. V was clipped by 3 bases and J by 5 bases, with 25 bases between them. Germline CDR1 is LNHDA and CDR2 is SQIVND (reference sequence). CDR3 sequence: CASSIGRGRRTTGTEAFF. CDR3 bases: TGTGCCAGTAGTATCGGAAGGGGTCGGCGGACTACCGGGACTGAAGCTTTCTTT.

This chain uses TRBV7-3 with TRBJ1-5, with unresolved D. From germline, CDR1 is SGHTA and CDR2 FQGTGA. V was cut by 1 base and J by 3 bases, with 4 bases left in between. This CDR3 contains 13 residues. The CDR3 sequence: CASSLNNNQPQHF. Written as DNA, the CDR3 is TGTGCCAGCAGCTTAAACAACAATCAGCCCCAGCATTTT.

CDR3 sequence (DNA): TGTGCCAGCAGTCCCTATGGACAGGGGTCGGATGGCTACACCTTC. Amino acids: CASSPYGQGSDGYTF. The V call is TRBV28, the J call TRBJ1-2; 9 bases are shared with TRBD1. The germline V gene has CDR1 MDHEN and CDR2 SYDVKM. With V trimmed by 5 bases and J by 6 bases, 10 bases remained unmatched. This CDR3 is 15 amino acids long.

The CDR3 reads CASSFIGGTEAFF. The CDR3 coding sequence is TGTGCCAGCAGTTTTATTGGAGGAACTGAAGCTTTCTTT. The chain is built from TRBV27 and TRBJ1-1; D is undetermined. The CDR3 has 13 amino acids. V gave up 3 bases and J gave up 5 bases, with 10 bases separating them. Germline-derived CDR1 and CDR2 are MNHEY and SMNVEV (reference sequence).

The chain links TRBV7-3 to TRBJ2-1; D possibly corresponds to TRBD2 (5 bases). Looked up from germline, CDR1 is SGHTA and CDR2 is FQGTGA. Trimming shortened V by 4 bases and J by 9 bases, and 13 bases separated the two germline ends. This CDR3 has 13 residues. CDR3 region: CASSSTSVSEQFF. Written as DNA, the CDR3 is TGTGCCAGCAGCTCTACTAGTGTTTCTGAGCAGTTCTTC.

V is TRBV11-1 and J is TRBJ2-5; 9 bases map to TRBD1. Germline CDR1 and CDR2: SGHAT and FQDESV (reference sequence). CDR3 length: 15 amino acids. V was pared by 5 bases and J by 5 bases, with 9 bases of the junction left unmatched. This CDR3 is CASSVGQGQVETQYF. CDR3 bases: TGTGCCAGCAGCGTGGGACAGGGTCAGGTGGAGACCCAGTACTTC.

This chain uses TRBV19 with TRBJ1-2; a weak D match, TRBD1 (5 bases). In germline, CDR1 is LNHDA, CDR2 SQIVND (reference sequence). V was shortened by 5 bases and J by 3 bases, with 10 bases between the two germline ends. This CDR3 is built from 13 residues. CDR3 amino acids: CASSPRGDYGYTF. The CDR3 coding sequence is TGTGCCAGTAGTCCCCGGGGGGACTATGGCTACACCTTC.

CDR3 protein: CASSWTSGTPNTGELFF. In nucleotides, the CDR3 is TGTGCCAGCAGTTGGACTAGCGGGACCCCGAACACCGGGGAGCTGTTTTTT. V usage is TRBV6-2 or TRBV6-3 and J usage is TRBJ2-2; 12 nucleotides align to TRBD2. J lost 0 bases, V lost 4 bases, and 3 bases had no gene match. This CDR3 has 17 amino acids. Per the germline V gene, CDR1 is MNHEY and CDR2 is SVGEGT.

The genes are TRBV27 and TRBJ2-7; tentatively, D is TRBD2 (5 bases). CDR3 length: 14 amino acids. Germline V CDR1 and CDR2: MNHEY, SMNVEV (reference sequence). V lost 3 bases to trimming and J lost 3 bases, with 12 bases between them. The CDR3 region is CASSFSEGGYEQYF. DNA for the CDR3: TGTGCCAGCAGTTTTTCAGAAGGAGGCTACGAGCAGTACTTC.

V is TRBV27 and J is TRBJ1-3; 8 bases match TRBD1. Germline V gene sequence: CDR1 MNHEY, CDR2 SMNVEV (reference sequence). The CDR3 is made up of 17 amino acids. The J segment lost 3 bases and the V segment lost 2 bases, leaving 9 bases of the junction unmatched. The CDR3 DNA reads TGTGCCAGCAGTTTAGGGACAGGACCGCTGGGTGGAAACACCATATATTTT. Protein product: CASSLGTGPLGGNTIYF.

Remarks on this clone: A much larger clone lies one base from this, so it may be a read error. The gene calls are TRBV5-4 and TRBJ1-6, with 7 bases fitting TRBD1. V was clipped by 4 bases and J by 7 bases; unmatched bases: 11. Germline CDR1 and CDR2: SGHNT and YYREEE (reference sequence). This CDR3 spans 16 amino acids. The CDR3 region has the DNA TGTGCCAGCAGCACGTACAGGGGTCAGGGGAATTCACCCCTCCACTTT. Amino acids: CASSTYRGQGNSPLHF.

V usage is TRBV27 and J usage is TRBJ1-1; possible D gene TRBD1, 5 bases. The ends were cut back, 6 bases at V and 4 bases at J, with 12 bases in the middle. CDR3 length: 13 residues. Germline-derived CDR1 and CDR2 are MNHEY and SMNVEV (reference sequence). CDR3 amino acids: CASRIGVGTEAFF. DNA for the CDR3: TGTGCCAGCAGAATAGGGGTGGGCACTGAAGCTTTCTTT.